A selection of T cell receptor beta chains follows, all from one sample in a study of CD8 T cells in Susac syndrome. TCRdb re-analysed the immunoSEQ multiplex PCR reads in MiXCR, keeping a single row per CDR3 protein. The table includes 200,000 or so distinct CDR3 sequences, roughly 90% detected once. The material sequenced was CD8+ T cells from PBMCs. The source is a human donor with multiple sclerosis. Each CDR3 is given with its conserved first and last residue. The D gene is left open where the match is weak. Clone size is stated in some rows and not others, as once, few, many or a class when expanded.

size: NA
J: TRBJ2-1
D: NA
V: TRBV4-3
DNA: TGCGCCAGCAGCCAAGAGGCTACCGATGAGCAGTTCTTC
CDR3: CASSQEATDEQFF

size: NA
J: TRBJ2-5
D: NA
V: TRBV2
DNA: TGTGCCAGCGGGGGGCCTGAGGAGACCCAGTACTTC
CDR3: CASGGPEETQYF

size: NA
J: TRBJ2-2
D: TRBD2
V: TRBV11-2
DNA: TGTGCCAGCAGCTTAGATCACCGGACTAGCGTTACCGGGGAGCTGTTTTTT
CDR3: CASSLDHRTSVTGELFF

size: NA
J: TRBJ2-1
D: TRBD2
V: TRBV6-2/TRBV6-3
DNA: TGTGCCAGTGGGACTAGCGGGGAGAATGAGCAGTTCTTC
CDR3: CASGTSGENEQFF

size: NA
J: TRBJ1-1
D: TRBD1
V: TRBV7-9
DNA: TGTGCCAGCAGCTTAGTCGGGACAGGGGAGCCTGAAGCTTTCTTT
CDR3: CASSLVGTGEPEAFF

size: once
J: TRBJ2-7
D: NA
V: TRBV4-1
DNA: TGCGCCAGCAGCCCTGCACAGGGACCCCGTTACGAGCAGTACTTC
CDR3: CASSPAQGPRYEQYF

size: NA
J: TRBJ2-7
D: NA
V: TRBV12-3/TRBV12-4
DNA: TGTGCCAGCAGTTTAGCGTTTGCACAGTCGGGCGAGCAGTACTTC
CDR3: CASSLAFAQSGEQYF

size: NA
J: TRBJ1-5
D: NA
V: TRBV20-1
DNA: TGCAGTGCTATCCCGGGGGGAAGAGGCAATCAGCCCCAGCATTTT
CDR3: CSAIPGGRGNQPQHF

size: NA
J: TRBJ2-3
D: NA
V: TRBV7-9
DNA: TGTGCCAGCGCCGACCCGGGGGGCACAGATACGCAGTATTTT
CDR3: CASADPGGTDTQYF

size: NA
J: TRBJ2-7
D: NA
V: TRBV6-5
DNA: TGTGCCAGCAGTTACCCTTTCCGTGAGTGGCTCCCCTACGAGCAGTACTTC
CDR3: CASSYPFREWLPYEQYF